These T cell receptor beta chains were read from a single sample in a study of Ad26.COV2.S vaccination and SARS-CoV-2 variants. Sequenced by immunoSEQ multiplex PCR; TCRdb stores in-frame clones only, minus some. The sample gives about 480,000 clones, about 83% of which show up once; around 13% is in the top ten. Sequenced here: peripheral blood, sampled in a trial of Ad26.COV2.S vaccine versus placebo. Receptor source: a person aged 18-65 years who received the Ad26.COV2.S COVID-19 vaccine or a placebo. CDR3s include the opening cysteine and the closing phenylalanine or tryptophan. Each record gives: clone size, V gene, J gene, D gene, CDR3 length, CDR3 DNA, CDR3 protein. The D gene is left open where the match is weak. The size of a clone is reported for some rows only, either as once, few or many, or as a class for expanded clones.

abundance: once; v_gene: TRBV3-1/TRBV3-2; j_gene: TRBJ2-4; d_gene: TRBD1; len: 14; CDR3nt: TGTGCCAGCAGCCAAGGACCCGGGACAGACATTCAGTACTTC; CDR3aa: CASSQGPGTDIQYF
abundance: few; v_gene: TRBV4-2; j_gene: TRBJ2-1; d_gene: TRBD1; len: 16; CDR3nt: TGTGCCAGCAGCCAAGATCAGGGACAGGGTCGCCGTGAGCAGTTCTTC; CDR3aa: CASSQDQGQGRREQFF
abundance: -; v_gene: TRBV3-1/TRBV3-2; j_gene: TRBJ2-7; d_gene: -; len: 14; CDR3nt: TGTGCCAGCAGCCAAACAGGGACCCTCTACGAGCAGTACTTC; CDR3aa: CASSQTGTLYEQYF
abundance: -; v_gene: TRBV19; j_gene: TRBJ1-1; d_gene: -; len: 14; CDR3nt: TGTGCCAGTGCCGAGGGAGGGTCCCACACTGAAGCTTTCTTT; CDR3aa: CASAEGGSHTEAFF
abundance: -; v_gene: TRBV5-4; j_gene: TRBJ1-1; d_gene: -; len: 13; CDR3nt: TGTGCCAGCACCCCGGACAAGAACACTGAAGCTTTCTTT; CDR3aa: CASTPDKNTEAFF
abundance: -; v_gene: TRBV9; j_gene: TRBJ2-7; d_gene: -; len: 14; CDR3nt: TGTGCCAGCAGCGTGGAAGCCCGATCCTACGAGCAGTACTTC; CDR3aa: CASSVEARSYEQYF
abundance: -; v_gene: TRBV6-5; j_gene: TRBJ1-5; d_gene: TRBD1; len: 14; CDR3nt: TGTGCCAGCAGGACAGGGGGACGGCATCAGCCCCAGCATTTT; CDR3aa: CASRTGGRHQPQHF
abundance: -; v_gene: TRBV7-8; j_gene: TRBJ2-7; d_gene: -; len: 13; CDR3nt: TGTGCCAGCAGCAGCAACAGGGTTTACGAGCAGTACTTC; CDR3aa: CASSSNRVYEQYF
abundance: -; v_gene: TRBV14; j_gene: TRBJ1-2; d_gene: -; len: 13; CDR3nt: TGTGCCAGCAGCCACCGGGGGGCGGATGGCTACACCTTC; CDR3aa: CASSHRGADGYTF
abundance: once; v_gene: TRBV9; j_gene: TRBJ1-2; d_gene: TRBD1; len: 15; CDR3nt: TGTGCCAGCAGCTCTACCGGGACAGGGGGCTATGGCTACACCTTC; CDR3aa: CASSSTGTGGYGYTF
abundance: -; v_gene: TRBV19; j_gene: TRBJ2-1; d_gene: -; len: 17; CDR3nt: TGTGCCAGTAGTCGAGGGGGTGGGTCGGGAGGTTTCAATGAGCAGTTCTTC; CDR3aa: CASSRGGGSGGFNEQFF
abundance: -; v_gene: TRBV27; j_gene: TRBJ2-7; d_gene: TRBD2; len: 17; CDR3nt: TGTGCCAGCAGTTTCGCGGCCACTAGCGGAAGCTCCTACGAGCAGTACTTC; CDR3aa: CASSFAATSGSSYEQYF
abundance: -; v_gene: TRBV5-1; j_gene: TRBJ1-5; d_gene: TRBD1; len: 15; CDR3nt: TGCGCCAGCAGCCCAGGGGGCAATAGCAATCAGCCCCAGCATTTT; CDR3aa: CASSPGGNSNQPQHF
abundance: -; v_gene: TRBV3-1/TRBV3-2; j_gene: TRBJ2-4; d_gene: TRBD2; len: 14; CDR3nt: TGTGCCAGCAGCCAAGATAGGCTAGCGGGCATTCAGTACTTC; CDR3aa: CASSQDRLAGIQYF
abundance: -; v_gene: TRBV11-3; j_gene: TRBJ2-7; d_gene: -; len: 13; CDR3nt: TGTGCCAGCAGCTTAGGCGGGACCTACGAGCAGTACTTC; CDR3aa: CASSLGGTYEQYF
abundance: few; v_gene: TRBV6-2/TRBV6-3; j_gene: TRBJ2-7; d_gene: -; len: 12; CDR3nt: TGTGCCAGCAGTCTAGACAGCTACGAGCAGTACTTC; CDR3aa: CASSLDSYEQYF
abundance: few; v_gene: TRBV7-8; j_gene: TRBJ1-1; d_gene: TRBD1; len: 16; CDR3nt: TGTGCCAGCAGCTTAGCTTACCGGGACAGGAACACTGAAGCTTTCTTT; CDR3aa: CASSLAYRDRNTEAFF
abundance: -; v_gene: TRBV27; j_gene: TRBJ2-7; d_gene: -; len: 13; CDR3nt: TGTGCCAGCAGCCGGTTTTCTTGGGGCGAGCAGTACTTC; CDR3aa: CASSRFSWGEQYF
abundance: -; v_gene: TRBV28; j_gene: TRBJ1-1; d_gene: -; len: 14; CDR3nt: TGTGCCAGCAGTAGAGACGGGGATAACACTGAAGCTTTCTTT; CDR3aa: CASSRDGDNTEAFF
abundance: once; v_gene: TRBV7-3; j_gene: TRBJ2-1; d_gene: -; len: 17; CDR3nt: TGTGCCAGCAGCTTAAATCCCCAGGGCCTCCCCTTGGGTGAGCAGTTCTTC; CDR3aa: CASSLNPQGLPLGEQFF
abundance: -; v_gene: TRBV5-3; j_gene: TRBJ2-2; d_gene: TRBD1; len: 19; CDR3nt: TGTGCCAGAAGCTCTAATGGACAGGGGGCCACAAGGGGTACCGGGGAGCTGTTTTTT; CDR3aa: CARSSNGQGATRGTGELFF
abundance: many; v_gene: TRBV15; j_gene: TRBJ2-7; d_gene: TRBD1; len: 13; CDR3nt: TGTGCCACCAGCGCCGGGACAGCCTACGAGCAGTACTTC; CDR3aa: CATSAGTAYEQYF
abundance: -; v_gene: TRBV15; j_gene: TRBJ1-2; d_gene: -; len: 15; CDR3nt: TGTGCCACCAGCAGCCCAAACTCATGGGTCGACGGCTACACCTTC; CDR3aa: CATSSPNSWVDGYTF
abundance: -; v_gene: TRBV4-1; j_gene: TRBJ2-1; d_gene: -; len: 18; CDR3nt: TGCGCCAGCAGCCAAGGGACCCCCCGGGGGCTCTCCTACAATGAGCAGTTCTTC; CDR3aa: CASSQGTPRGLSYNEQFF
abundance: -; v_gene: TRBV3-1/TRBV3-2; j_gene: TRBJ2-5; d_gene: -; len: 14; CDR3nt: TGTGCCAGCAGCGTCCGGGACATGGGAGAGACCCAGTACTTC; CDR3aa: CASSVRDMGETQYF
abundance: -; v_gene: TRBV28; j_gene: TRBJ1-1; d_gene: -; len: 17; CDR3nt: TGTGCCAGCAGCATACCAACACCTGCGAGGATGAACACTGAAGCTTTCTTT; CDR3aa: CASSIPTPARMNTEAFF
abundance: -; v_gene: TRBV29-1; j_gene: TRBJ2-7; d_gene: -; len: 10; CDR3nt: TGCAGCGGGGGGACTGACGAGCAGTACTTC; CDR3aa: CSGGTDEQYF
abundance: -; v_gene: TRBV3-1/TRBV3-2; j_gene: TRBJ2-7; d_gene: TRBD2; len: 15; CDR3nt: TGTGCCAGCAGCCAGGCTAGCGGGAGCTCCTACGAGCAGTACTTC; CDR3aa: CASSQASGSSYEQYF
abundance: -; v_gene: TRBV12-3/TRBV12-4; j_gene: TRBJ2-1; d_gene: TRBD2; len: 13; CDR3nt: TGTGCCAGCAGTTCAGGACTAGCGGGATCCGAGTTCTTC; CDR3aa: CASSSGLAGSEFF
abundance: -; v_gene: TRBV5-1; j_gene: TRBJ2-1; d_gene: -; len: 14; CDR3nt: TGCGCCAGCAGCTTGGGAGAAGGGGAAGATGAGCAGTTCTTC; CDR3aa: CASSLGEGEDEQFF
abundance: -; v_gene: TRBV5-1; j_gene: TRBJ1-4; d_gene: -; len: 15; CDR3nt: TGCGCCAGCAGCTTGGTACCAGGTACTAATGAAAAACTGTTTTTT; CDR3aa: CASSLVPGTNEKLFF